This entry lists 32 T cell receptor beta chains sequenced from one sample in a study of T cell clonotyping in hematopoietic cell transplantation. Stated time point: recipient sample about 28 days before transplant, after cytoreduction. The protocol was immunoSEQ multiplex PCR, while the TCRdb copy is restricted to in-frame clones and leaves out a portion. Here the sample spans some 9,400 clones, roughly 87% being singletons. The sample here was peripheral blood mononuclear cells, taken before stem cell transplant. The receptors originated from a woman aged 55-69 years with acute myeloid leukemia. Some clones in this sample may be carry-over from other donors' samples.

This chain uses TRBV25-1 with TRBJ2-7, with a possible D match to TRBD2 (5 bases). The CDR3 runs 16 residues. V was trimmed by 4 bases and J by 6 bases, leaving 22 bases between them. Germline-derived CDR1 and CDR2 are MGHDK and SYGVNS. For the CDR3, the DNA is TGTGCCAGCAGTGCCTGGGGAAAGCGGCCGGGTGGCGAGCAGTACTTC. Its translation is CASSAWGKRPGGEQYF.

The chain has TRBV30 and TRBJ1-2; TRBD1 agrees at 7 bases. Germline CDR1 and CDR2: GTSNPN and SVGIG (reference sequence). V trimming: 2 bases; J trimming: 3 bases; junction bases outside the gene matches: 6. The CDR3 is made up of 14 amino acids. As DNA, the CDR3 is TGTGCCTGGAGTAGGGGCAGGGGGTACTATGGCTACACCTTC. This codes for CAWSRGRGYYGYTF.

This chain connects TRBV7-2 to TRBJ2-2, with D hard to call. The CDR3 length is 13 residues. Germline CDR1 is SGHTA and CDR2 is FQGNSA. Trimming cost V 5 bases and J 7 bases, with 11 bases left between them. In DNA, the CDR3 is TGTGCCAGCAGCACAAGACCGGACGGGGAGCTGTTTTTT. This codes for CASSTRPDGELFF. The entire variable domain, with the rest obtained from reference TRBV7-2 and TRBJ2-2, is as follows: GAGVSQSPSNKVTEKGKDVELRCDPISGHTALYWYRQSLGQGLEFLIYFQGNSAPDKSGLPSDRFSAERTGGSVSTLTIQRTQQEDSAVYLCASSTRPDGELFFGEGSRLTVL.

The genes are TRBV19 and TRBJ1-1, with D tentatively TRBD1 (6 bases). The V end lost 5 bases, the J end lost 2 bases, and 15 bases lay between the germline ends. The germline V gene encodes CDR1 LNHDA and CDR2 SQIVND (reference sequence). This CDR3 spans 15 amino acids. For the CDR3, the DNA is TGTGCCAGTAGTTTACCCTTAGGGGGAAACACTGAAGCTTTCTTT. Translated: CASSLPLGGNTEAFF.

The rearrangement links TRBV6-5 to TRBJ1-2; possible D gene TRBD1, 6 bases. The CDR3 length is 14 residues. Trimming shortened V by 5 bases and J by 3 bases, and 13 bases separated the two germline ends. Germline CDR1 is MNHEY and CDR2 is SVGAGI. This CDR3 reads CASSLTGPHYGYTF. CDR3 DNA sequence: TGTGCCAGCAGTCTTACAGGGCCCCACTATGGCTACACCTTC.

The chain couples TRBV6-5 to TRBJ1-2; 9 bases align to TRBD1. V trimming: 0 bases; J trimming: 2 bases; junction bases outside the gene matches: 1. Germline values: CDR1 MNHEY, CDR2 SVGAGI. This CDR3 is 15 amino acids long. The CDR3 loop reads CASSYSGTGNYGYTF. The CDR3 coding sequence is TGTGCCAGCAGTTACTCGGGGACAGGGAACTATGGCTACACCTTC.

This chain connects TRBV9 to TRBJ2-5; no definite D call. The CDR3 is 16 residues long. CDR1 SGDLS and CDR2 YYNGEE come from the germline V gene. V was trimmed by 0 bases and J by 4 bases, leaving 16 bases between them. Here the CDR3 DNA reads TGTGCCAGCAGCGTAGGTAGTTTAGGATTGGGAGAGACCCAGTACTTC. This gives the protein CASSVGSLGLGETQYF.

The genes are TRBV29-1 and TRBJ2-1; 8 bases fit TRBD2. J lost 0 bases, V lost 1 base, and 5 bases had no gene match. Germline CDR1 reads SQVTM; CDR2 reads ANQGSEA. The CDR3 extends over 16 amino acids. CDR3 sequence: CSVEVAGQFSYNEQFF. DNA for the CDR3: TGCAGCGTTGAAGTAGCGGGGCAGTTCTCCTACAATGAGCAGTTCTTC.

The chain uses TRBV7-3 and TRBJ2-2; D possibly uses TRBD1 or TRBD2 (5 bases each). The CDR3 has 14 residues. CDR1 is SGHTA, CDR2 FQGTGA, per germline. Trimming took 5 bases from V and 10 from J, leaving 17 bases between them. The CDR3 bases are TGTGCCAGCAGCAAAACGGTTGGGGACGAGGAGCTGTTTTTT. Translated, it gives CASSKTVGDEELFF.

V usage is TRBV30 and J usage is TRBJ2-1, with 13 bases identical to TRBD2. After removal of 5 bases from V and 5 bases from J, the junction contained 3 bases not matched to a gene. The V gene's germline CDR1 is GTSNPN and CDR2 SVGIG (reference sequence). The CDR3 spans 14 residues. CDR3 sequence (DNA): TGTGCCTGGGAGGGACTAGCGGGAAACAATGAGCAGTTCTTC. It translates to CAWEGLAGNNEQFF.

By share, this clone counts as large. V is TRBV18 and J is TRBJ1-1, with a tentative D call TRBD1 (6 bases). V was clipped by 2 bases and J by 8 bases, with 15 bases between them. The CDR3 totals 14 residues. Per the germline V gene, CDR1 is KGHSH and CDR2 is LQKENI. The CDR3 region is CASSPRGQGNEAFF. CDR3 nucleotide sequence: TGTGCCAGCTCACCAAGGGGACAAGGAAACGAAGCTTTCTTT.

The chain carries TRBV5-1 and TRBJ2-7; TRBD2 aligns across 10 bases. This CDR3 contains 21 residues. The V segment lost 0 bases and the J segment 5 bases; nucleotides outside the gene matches: 23. CDR1 and CDR2 (germline): SGHRS, YFSETQ. The CDR3: CASSLDLLAGVGVVGLHEQYF. CDR3 sequence (DNA): TGCGCCAGCAGCTTGGATCTCCTAGCGGGAGTTGGCGTTGTCGGTCTTCACGAGCAGTACTTC.

V gene TRBV27 combines with J gene TRBJ2-3; D gene ambiguous. Trimming removed 2 bases at V and 5 bases at J, with 14 bases between. This CDR3 contains 15 residues. In germline, CDR1 is MNHEY, CDR2 SMNVEV (reference sequence). CDR3 DNA: TGTGCCAGCAGTTTACTTGTGGAGTACGAAGATACGCAGTATTTT. As protein: CASSLLVEYEDTQYF.

The chain links TRBV5-1 to TRBJ2-3, with D possibly being TRBD1 (5 bases). Trimming left V 6 bases short and J 0 bases short, with 11 bases between. The CDR3 has 14 amino acids. In germline, CDR1 is SGHRS, CDR2 YFSETQ. The CDR3 sequence: CASKGVESTDTQYF. CDR3 DNA: TGCGCCAGCAAAGGGGTAGAGAGCACAGATACGCAGTATTTT.

This clone showed up just a few times. The chain employs TRBV9 and TRBJ2-5, with TRBD2 matching 7 bases. Per germline, CDR1 SGDLS and CDR2 YYNGEE. There are 14 residues in the CDR3. V dropped 2 bases and J dropped 5; count of bases not matched to a gene: 6. CDR3 sequence (DNA): TGTGCCAGCAGCGTTACTAGCGATGTTGAGACCCAGTACTTC. It codes for CASSVTSDVETQYF.

This clone appeared a single time. The gene calls are TRBV2 and TRBJ2-7, with TRBD1 matching over 8 bases. The CDR3 totals 15 residues. Germline V lookup: CDR1 SNHLY, CDR2 FYNNEI. V lost 6 bases to trimming and J lost 3 bases; unmatched junction nucleotides: 10. The CDR3 region has the DNA TGTGCCAGCAGCCCGGGGACAGGACGCATCTACGAGCAGTACGTC. Protein product: CASSPGTGRIYEQYV.

The J gene is TRBJ1-1, the V gene TRBV5-1; TRBD1 matches 7 bases. Per germline, CDR1 SGHRS and CDR2 YFSETQ. The CDR3 extends over 13 amino acids. J was trimmed by 8 bases and V by 5 bases; bases with no gene match: 9. The CDR3, as DNA: TGCGCCAGCAGTCCCGTTCAGGGGGGGGAAGCTTTCTTT. Translating gives CASSPVQGGEAFF.

The DNA of the CDR3 is TGTGCCAGCAGTCTCCCCTCGGTTAGCGGGAGCTACAATGAGCAGTTCTTC. Amino acid sequence: CASSLPSVSGSYNEQFF. This chain connects TRBV27 to TRBJ2-1; 9 bases fit TRBD2. Germline V CDR1 and CDR2: MNHEY, SMNVEV (reference sequence). J was trimmed by 3 bases and V by 5 bases; bases with no gene match: 11. CDR3 size: 17 residues.

The chain carries TRBV27 and TRBJ2-1; unclear D gene. CDR3 size: 16 residues. Germline-derived CDR1 and CDR2 are MNHEY and SMNVEV (reference sequence). Deletions cut 1 base from V and 0 bases from J, with 10 bases between. CDR3 amino acids: CASSLYPQSSYNEQFF. In nucleotides, the CDR3 is TGTGCCAGCAGTTTATACCCGCAGAGCTCCTACAATGAGCAGTTCTTC.

This clone turned up a few times. The rearrangement joins TRBV15 to TRBJ2-4; D gene uncertain. Between the trimmed V and J ends, which lost 6 bases and 8 bases, there was a span of 20 bases. Germline values: CDR1 LNHNV, CDR2 YYDKDF (reference sequence). The CDR3 has 15 residues. The CDR3 spells CATSTRVSPLDIQYF. The CDR3 DNA reads TGTGCCACCAGTACTCGGGTGTCACCCCTGGACATTCAGTACTTC.

This clone was counted once. The chain carries TRBV21-1 and TRBJ1-3; the table's TRBD1 call for D was not verified on the DNA. TRBV21-1 corresponds to a pseudogene. The CDR3 extends over 17 amino acids. The CDR3 here is CASSKKRSWDRVNTIYF. DNA of the CDR3: TGTGCCAGCAGCAAAAAAAGGTCCTGGGACAGGGTAAACACCATATATTTT.

The chain recombines TRBV19 with TRBJ2-2; possibly TRBD1 or TRBD2 for D (6 bases each). V was clipped by 3 bases and J by 0 bases, with 8 bases between them. There are 15 residues in the CDR3. The germline gives CDR1 LNHDA, CDR2 SQIVND (reference sequence). The CDR3 loop reads CASSMGGANTGELFF. The CDR3 DNA is TGTGCCAGTAGTATGGGGGGCGCGAACACCGGGGAGCTGTTTTTT.

This clone was picked up one time. The chain employs TRBV4-1 and TRBJ1-1; D gene unclear. Germline CDR1 MGHRA, CDR2 YSYEKL. The CDR3 extends over 13 amino acids. The germline V and J ends were trimmed by 1 base and 4 bases, with 7 bases remaining between them. The CDR3 nucleotides read TGCGCCAGCAGCCAAGCTCTTGTCACTGAAGCTTTCTTT. This encodes CASSQALVTEAFF.

The V call is TRBV7-3, the J call TRBJ1-4; D unclear. Germline-derived CDR1 and CDR2 are SGHTA and FQGTGA. Trimming removed 2 bases at V and 6 bases at J, with 7 bases between. The length of the CDR3 is 13 residues. This CDR3 is CASSLGPDEKLFF. DNA for the CDR3: TGTGCCAGCAGCTTAGGGCCAGATGAAAAACTGTTTTTT.

The chain links TRBV28 to TRBJ2-7; 14 bases fit TRBD2. The trim removed 5 bases at V and 3 bases at J, leaving 9 bases unmatched. The CDR3 is 17 residues long. Germline V gene sequence: CDR1 MDHEN, CDR2 SYDVKM. The CDR3 bases are TGTGCCAGCAGTCCCGGGACTAGCGGGAGCTGGGACTACGAGCAGTACGTC. Amino acid sequence: CASSPGTSGSWDYEQYV.

The V call is TRBV7-2, the J call TRBJ1-2, with 7 bases that match TRBD1. This CDR3 has 14 residues. V lost 4 bases to trimming and J lost 2 bases; unmatched junction nucleotides: 4. CDR1 is SGHTA and CDR2 is FQGNSA in the germline V gene. The CDR3 coding sequence is TGTGCCAGCAGCTCGACAGGGACAAACTATGGCTACACCTTC. It translates to CASSSTGTNYGYTF. The whole variable domain, filled in from reference TRBV7-2 and TRBJ1-2, reads GAGVSQSPSNKVTEKGKDVELRCDPISGHTALYWYRQSLGQGLEFLIYFQGNSAPDKSGLPSDRFSAERTGGSVSTLTIQRTQQEDSAVYLCASSSTGTNYGYTFGSGTRLTVV.

The V gene is TRBV30, the J gene TRBJ1-4; D gene uncertain. Germline V gene data show CDR1 as GTSNPN and CDR2 as SVGIG (reference sequence). V lost 5 bases and J lost 7, with 11 bases in between. The CDR3 sequence is 12 residues long. CDR3 in DNA: TGTGCCTGGGGTGGAGGTGGTGAAAAACTGTTTTTT. Its translation: CAWGGGGEKLFF.

This chain connects TRBV4-2 to TRBJ1-4; possibly TRBD1 for D (6 bases). The CDR3 sequence is 15 residues long. V was trimmed by 7 bases and J by 8 bases, leaving 20 bases between them. Germline values: CDR1 LGHNA, CDR2 YNFKEQ. CDR3 in amino acids: CASTPTGTREEKLFF. In DNA form, the CDR3 reads TGTGCCAGCACCCCGACCGGGACAAGGGAAGAAAAACTGTTTTTT.

This rearrangement joins TRBV7-8 to TRBJ2-3, with 10 positions matching TRBD1. V lost 3 bases and J lost 2; bases outside the gene matches: 11. Germline V gives CDR1 SGHVS, CDR2 FQNEAQ. The CDR3 is made up of 18 amino acids. The CDR3 sequence: CASSFGAGDRGATDTQYF. Written as DNA, the CDR3 is TGTGCCAGCAGCTTCGGAGCGGGGGACAGGGGAGCCACAGATACGCAGTATTTT.

This clone was counted a few times. The chain combines TRBV9 with TRBJ2-3; 11 bases are shared with TRBD2. This CDR3 is 16 amino acids long. The V and J ends lost 0 bases and 4 bases, in that order; junction bases with no gene match: 4. Germline lookup yields CDR1 SGDLS and CDR2 YYNGEE. The CDR3 DNA is TGTGCCAGCAGCGTAGCGTTGGGACTAGCGGCAGATACGCAGTATTTT. This codes for CASSVALGLAADTQYF.

The genes are TRBV28 and TRBJ2-3; D unresolved. Trimming pared 5 bases from V and 4 bases from J, leaving 10 bases between. The germline gives CDR1 MDHEN, CDR2 SYDVKM. This CDR3 has 13 amino acids. CDR3: CASSLLSPDTQYF. CDR3 bases: TGTGCCAGCAGTCTCTTAAGTCCAGATACGCAGTATTTT.

The V and J genes are TRBV19 and TRBJ1-1; no reliable D call. The CDR3 sequence is 13 residues long. V lost 2 bases and J lost 5, with 9 bases in between. The germline CDR1 and CDR2 sequences are LNHDA and SQIVND (reference sequence). CDR3 sequence reads: CASSISGSTEAFF. The CDR3 DNA reads TGTGCCAGTAGTATATCGGGGAGTACTGAAGCTTTCTTT. Filled out from reference TRBV19 and TRBJ1-1, the complete variable domain reads DGGITQSPKYLFRKEGQNVTLSCEQNLNHDAMYWYRQDPGQGLRLIYYSQIVNDFQKGDIAEGYSVSREKKESFPLTVTSAQKNPTAFYLCASSISGSTEAFFGQGTRLTVV.